This TCR beta chain comes out of a study of T cells in Graves' hyperthyroidism and ophthalmopathy (dated by TCRdb to the late 2010s). Background for the entire study: Peripheral blood samples were taken at the time of initial diagnosis, prior to any treatment. To identify distinguishing TCR V-J signatures, a discovery cohort of 100 or so patients was used, comprising 43 with Graves' ophthalmopathy and approximately 58 with stable Graves' hyperthyroidism. Prospective prediction of ophthalmopathy was tested in an independent validation cohort consisting of 18 hyperthyroidism patients and around 17 patients who later progressed to ophthalmopathy. The 100 discovery patients were divided at random into training and test sets in a 7:3 ratio. The study also compared thyroid tissue and blood T-cell repertoires from about six Graves' hyperthyroidism patients. Following sampling, methimazole starting at 30 mg daily was given to hyperthyroidism patients, and high-dose intravenous methylprednisolone was given to ophthalmopathy patients. TCR Vbeta CDR3 sequencing of 135 peripheral blood samples (roughly 41 ophthalmopathy, 70 to 85 hyperthyroidism and approximately 17 progressor patients) is reported in the paper. Summary of the overall study and its limitations: Most expanded thyroid clonotypes (frequency above 0.001) were also detected in blood, a finding suggesting that blood repertoires may reflect thyroid immune responses. Ophthalmopathy was separated from stable hyperthyroidism by a 13 V-J signature model, with about 88% sensitivity and 81% to 83% specificity obtained in cross-validation and 80%/75% obtained in testing. No statistical method was used to fix the sample size in advance, and group allocation was not hidden from the investigators. During validation, the model predicted progression to ophthalmopathy a median of approximately 7 months ahead of onset, with around 65% sensitivity and about 75% specificity.

The table lists this clonotype with many counts. Its antigen target is currently unknown. No per-base quality is available; no much larger clone lies one base away. Hyperthyroidism patients were newly diagnosed, had a disease duration of under 2 months, and were aged 18 to 65 years. Patients with uncontrolled infections, other autoimmune diseases, pregnancy or lactation were excluded. Diagnoses relied on clinical symptoms, serum thyroxine and TRAb, thyroid ultrasound and orbital computed tomography. For progressor patients, blood was drawn at the first diagnosis of hyperthyroidism, before any ophthalmopathy symptoms had appeared. Ficoll-Paque density gradient centrifugation was used to isolate PBMCs from 8 to 10 ml of fresh peripheral blood. Progressor patients were first diagnosed with Graves' hyperthyroidism and then developed ophthalmopathy during follow-up. Trizol reagent was used to extract total RNA, and RNA quality was then checked on an Agilent 2100 Bioanalyzer.

The CDR3 runs 16 amino acids, cysteine and phenylalanine included. Just CDR3 DNA is preserved here, 48 bases in frame from base 1. Trimmed from V: 1 base; trimmed from J: 6 bases; junction bases lacking a gene match: 7. Per the germline V gene, KGHSH is the CDR1 and LQKENI is the CDR2. TCR beta CDR3 regions were amplified from RNA transcripts. A first-round RT-PCR of the TCR CDR3 used the HTBI primer set with the Qiagen OneStep RT-PCR kit. The libraries were constructed in a second round of multiplex PCR and then size-selected and purified. Libraries were sequenced paired-end with 100 bp reads on an Illumina HiSeq2000. Per the original workflow: SOAPnuke was used to process the raw data, throwing out any read that contained adapters or uncalled bases, had a mean Phred below 15, or lacked an exact constant-primer or identifier match. High-quality paired reads were merged with COPE v1.2.5, and unique nucleotide sequences were defined as clonotypes. Clonotypes were aligned to IMGT TRBV, TRBD and TRBJ reference segments using MiTCR v1.1. Analysis was restricted to V-J combinations with a frequency above 0.0001, which covered roughly 99% of repertoires. The TCS score was defined as F50 (clonal expansion) divided by E x V (chaos), with BLOSUM62-based TCRdist calculated between CDR3 peptides within each V-J. Welch's t-statistics and random forest reduced 500 to 550 V-J features to 13, which were used in a naive Bayes classifier (R e1071). TCRdb applied fastp at Q25 and MiXCR to the public reads, then kept only in-frame beta chains. A single entry per CDR3 protein holds the most common genes and DNA from its merged rows. The V and J calls come from TCRdb's annotation, not from the publication. This sample gives a few hundred thousand distinct CDR3 sequences in total; about a sixth of them show up just once. The top ten constitute roughly a quarter of the sample.

The sample comprised blood. This clonotype originated in a woman between 18 and 29 years old with Graves' hyperthyroidism that later progressed to Graves' ophthalmopathy. Recombination linked TRBV18 to TRBJ2-2; TRBD1 matches 8 bases in the middle. The CDR3 protein: CASSPLPGGGAGELFF. The bases read TGTGCCAGCTCACCACTTCCAGGGGGCGGCGCCGGGGAGCTGTTTTTT.